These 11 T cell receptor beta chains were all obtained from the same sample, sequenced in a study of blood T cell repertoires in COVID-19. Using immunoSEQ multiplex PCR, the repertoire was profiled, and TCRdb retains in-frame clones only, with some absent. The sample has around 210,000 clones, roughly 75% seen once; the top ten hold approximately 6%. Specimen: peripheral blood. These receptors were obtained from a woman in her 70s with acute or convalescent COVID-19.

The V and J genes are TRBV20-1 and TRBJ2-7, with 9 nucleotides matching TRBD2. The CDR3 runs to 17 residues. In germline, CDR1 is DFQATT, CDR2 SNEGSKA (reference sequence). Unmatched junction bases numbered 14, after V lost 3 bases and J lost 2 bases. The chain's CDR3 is CSASNPSGTATPYEQYF. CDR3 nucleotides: TGCAGTGCTAGTAACCCTAGCGGGACTGCTACCCCCTACGAGCAGTACTTC.

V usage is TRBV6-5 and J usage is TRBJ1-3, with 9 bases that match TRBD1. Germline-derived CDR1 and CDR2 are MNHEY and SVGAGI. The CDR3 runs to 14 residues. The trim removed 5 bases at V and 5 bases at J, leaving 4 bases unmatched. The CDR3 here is CASSPGTGRNTIYF. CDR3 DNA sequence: TGTGCCAGCAGTCCCGGGACAGGGCGAAACACCATATATTTT.

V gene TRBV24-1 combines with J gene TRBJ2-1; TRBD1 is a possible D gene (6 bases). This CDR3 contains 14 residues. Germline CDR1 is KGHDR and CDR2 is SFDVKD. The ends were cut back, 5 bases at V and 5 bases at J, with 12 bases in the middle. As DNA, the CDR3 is TGTGCCACCAGTGTCCCAGGGGAAGACAATGAGCAGTTCTTC. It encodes CATSVPGEDNEQFF.

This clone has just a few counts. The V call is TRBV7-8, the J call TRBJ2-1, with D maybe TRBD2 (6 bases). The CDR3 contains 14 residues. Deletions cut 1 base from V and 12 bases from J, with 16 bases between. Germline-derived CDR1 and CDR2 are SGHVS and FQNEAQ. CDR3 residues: CASSLDVSRGGQFF. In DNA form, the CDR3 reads TGTGCCAGCAGCTTAGATGTGTCCCGGGGAGGGCAGTTCTTC.

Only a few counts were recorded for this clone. CDR3: CASTYREQSYNEQFF. The CDR3 DNA sequence: TGTGCCAGCACTTACAGGGAGCAGTCCTACAATGAGCAGTTCTTC. The rearrangement uses TRBV7-8 and TRBJ2-1; D might be TRBD1 (6 bases). This CDR3 contains 15 residues. The V gene lost 7 bases and the J gene lost 1 base, with 14 bases spanning the gap. Germline V gives CDR1 SGHVS, CDR2 FQNEAQ.

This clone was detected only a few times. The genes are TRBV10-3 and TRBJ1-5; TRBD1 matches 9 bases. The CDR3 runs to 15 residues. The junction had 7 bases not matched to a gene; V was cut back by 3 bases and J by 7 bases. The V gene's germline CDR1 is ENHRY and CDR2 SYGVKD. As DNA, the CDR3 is TGTGCCATCAGTGACCCGGGACAGGGAGAGCAGCCCCAGCATTTT. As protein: CAISDPGQGEQPQHF.

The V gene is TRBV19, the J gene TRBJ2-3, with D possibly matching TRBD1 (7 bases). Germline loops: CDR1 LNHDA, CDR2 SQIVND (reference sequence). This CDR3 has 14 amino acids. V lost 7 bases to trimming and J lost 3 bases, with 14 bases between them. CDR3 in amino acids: CASTQGGGTDTQYF. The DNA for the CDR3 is TGTGCCAGTACCCAGGGGGGAGGTACAGATACGCAGTATTTT. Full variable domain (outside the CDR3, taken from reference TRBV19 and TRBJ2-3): DGGITQSPKYLFRKEGQNVTLSCEQNLNHDAMYWYRQDPGQGLRLIYYSQIVNDFQKGDIAEGYSVSREKKESFPLTVTSAQKNPTAFYLCASTQGGGTDTQYFGPGTRLTVL.

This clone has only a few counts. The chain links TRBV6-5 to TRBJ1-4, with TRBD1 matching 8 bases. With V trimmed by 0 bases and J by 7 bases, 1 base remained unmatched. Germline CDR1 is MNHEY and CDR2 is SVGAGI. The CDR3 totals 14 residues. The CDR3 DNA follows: TGTGCCAGCAGTTACTCCACAGGGGGTGAAAAACTGTTTTTT. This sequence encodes CASSYSTGGEKLFF.

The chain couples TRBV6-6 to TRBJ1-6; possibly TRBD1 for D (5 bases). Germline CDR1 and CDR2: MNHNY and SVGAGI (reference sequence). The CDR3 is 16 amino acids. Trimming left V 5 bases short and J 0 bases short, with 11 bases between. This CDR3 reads CASSHQGSSYNSPLHF. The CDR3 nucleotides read TGTGCCAGCAGTCACCAGGGAAGCTCCTATAATTCACCCCTCCACTTT.

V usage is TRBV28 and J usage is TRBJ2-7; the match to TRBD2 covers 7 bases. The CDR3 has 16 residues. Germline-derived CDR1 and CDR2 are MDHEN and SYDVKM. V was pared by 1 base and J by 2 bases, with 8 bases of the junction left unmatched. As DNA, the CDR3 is TGTGCCAGCAGTTTATTCAGCGGGGTTGGGACCTACGAGCAGTACTTC. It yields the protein CASSLFSGVGTYEQYF.

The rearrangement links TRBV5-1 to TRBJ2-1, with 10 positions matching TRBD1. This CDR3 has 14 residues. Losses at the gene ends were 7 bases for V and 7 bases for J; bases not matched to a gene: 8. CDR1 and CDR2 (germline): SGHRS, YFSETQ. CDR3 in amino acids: CASARDRGRNEQFF. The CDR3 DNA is TGCGCCAGCGCCCGGGACAGGGGTCGGAATGAGCAGTTCTTC.